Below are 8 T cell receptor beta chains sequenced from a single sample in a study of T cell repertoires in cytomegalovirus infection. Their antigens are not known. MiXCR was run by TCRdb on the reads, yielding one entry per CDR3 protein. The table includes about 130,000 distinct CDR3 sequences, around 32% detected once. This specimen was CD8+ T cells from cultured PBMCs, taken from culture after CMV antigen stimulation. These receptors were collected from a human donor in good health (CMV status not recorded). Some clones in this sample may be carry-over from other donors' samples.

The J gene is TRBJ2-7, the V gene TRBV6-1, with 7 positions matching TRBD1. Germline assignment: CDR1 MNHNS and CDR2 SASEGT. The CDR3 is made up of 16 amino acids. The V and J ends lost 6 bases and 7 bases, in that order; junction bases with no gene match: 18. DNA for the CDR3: TGTGCCAGCAGCATAACCTCGGGACAGCCGATGGGGGAGCAGTACTTC. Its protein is CASSITSGQPMGEQYF.

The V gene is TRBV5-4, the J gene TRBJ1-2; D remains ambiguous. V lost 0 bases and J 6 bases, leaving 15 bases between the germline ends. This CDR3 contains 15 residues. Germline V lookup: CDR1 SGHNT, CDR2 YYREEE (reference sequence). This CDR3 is CASSLGPGRTHGYTF. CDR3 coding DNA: TGTGCCAGCAGCTTGGGACCCGGCAGGACCCATGGCTACACCTTC.

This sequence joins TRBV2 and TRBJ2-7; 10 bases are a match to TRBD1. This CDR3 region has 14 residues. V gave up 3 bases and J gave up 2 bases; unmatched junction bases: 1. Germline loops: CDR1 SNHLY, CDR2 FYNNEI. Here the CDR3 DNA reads TGTGCCAGCAGTGAGGACAGGGGGGCCTACGAGCAGTACTTC. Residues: CASSEDRGAYEQYF.

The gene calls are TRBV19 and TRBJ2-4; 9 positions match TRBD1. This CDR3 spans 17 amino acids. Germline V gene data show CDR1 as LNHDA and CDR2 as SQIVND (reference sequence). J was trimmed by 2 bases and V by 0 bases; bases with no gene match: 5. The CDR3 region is CASSIDGTGNTKNIQYF. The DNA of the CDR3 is TGTGCCAGTAGTATAGATGGGACAGGGAACACCAAAAACATTCAGTACTTC.

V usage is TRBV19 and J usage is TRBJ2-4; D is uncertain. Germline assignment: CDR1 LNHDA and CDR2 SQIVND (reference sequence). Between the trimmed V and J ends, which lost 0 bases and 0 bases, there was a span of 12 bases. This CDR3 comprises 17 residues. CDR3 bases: TGTGCCAGTAGTATAGAAAATGTCGGGCTAGCCAAAAACATTCAGTACTTC. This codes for CASSIENVGLAKNIQYF.

CDR3 in amino acids: CSVVLGDYGYTF. CDR3 bases: TGCAGCGTTGTATTGGGGGACTATGGCTACACCTTC. The J gene is TRBJ1-2, the V gene TRBV29-1; a possible D gene is TRBD1 (5 bases). This CDR3 has 12 residues. Germline V gene data show CDR1 as SQVTM and CDR2 as ANQGSEA. The ends were cut back, 4 bases at V and 3 bases at J, with 9 bases in the middle.

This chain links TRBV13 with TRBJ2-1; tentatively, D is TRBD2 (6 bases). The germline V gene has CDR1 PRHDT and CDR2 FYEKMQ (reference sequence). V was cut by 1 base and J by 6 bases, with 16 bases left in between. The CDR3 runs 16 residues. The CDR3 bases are TGTGCCAGCAGCTTAGAGTACGGCGGGGTGGGCAATGAGCAGTTCTTC. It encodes CASSLEYGGVGNEQFF. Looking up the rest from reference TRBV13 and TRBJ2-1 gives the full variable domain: AAGVIQSPRHLIKEKRETATLKCYPIPRHDTVYWYQQGPGQDPQFLISFYEKMQSDKGSIPDRFSAQQFSDYHSELNMSSLELGDSALYFCASSLEYGGVGNEQFFGPGTRLTVL.

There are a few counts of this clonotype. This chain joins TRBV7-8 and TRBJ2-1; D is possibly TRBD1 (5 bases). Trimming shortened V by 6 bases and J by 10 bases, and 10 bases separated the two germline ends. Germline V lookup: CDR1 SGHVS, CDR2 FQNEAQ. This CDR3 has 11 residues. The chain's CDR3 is CASRKDREQFF. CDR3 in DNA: TGTGCCAGCAGGAAAGACAGAGAGCAGTTCTTC.